This T cell receptor beta chain was retrieved from a study of CD8 T cells in ankylosing spondylitis. The study's findings and limits: The study identified a TCR beta motif of several highly homologous variants that appeared characteristic of ankylosing spondylitis blood. The study looked at matched synovial fluid samples from ankylosing spondylitis patients. Disease-linked clones were reported to be significantly enriched there. Past research had described some motif variants in reactive arthritis synovial fluid and blood. In peripheral blood, disease-linked CD8+ clones occurred at relatively low frequencies.

It was by quantitative 5'-RACE with molecular barcodes that TCR beta libraries were made. TCRdb analysed the 5' RACE reads with MiXCR anew, one entry per CDR3 protein. The sample yields a few hundred thousand distinct CDR3 sequences, over 9.5% seen once. V lost 6 bases and J 6 bases, leaving 5 bases between the germline ends. The CDR3 runs 11 residues. This clonotype was picked up many times. Its antigen is as yet unknown. Material for sequencing was blood, either unsorted or a sorted T cell fraction (not recorded which). This TCR was recovered from a male donor with ankylosing spondylitis. The rearrangement uses TRBV12-3 or TRBV12-4 and TRBJ2-2; no reliable D call. CDR3 sequence: CASRDPGELFF. CDR3 DNA sequence: TGTGCCAGCAGAGACCCCGGGGAGCTGTTTTTT.